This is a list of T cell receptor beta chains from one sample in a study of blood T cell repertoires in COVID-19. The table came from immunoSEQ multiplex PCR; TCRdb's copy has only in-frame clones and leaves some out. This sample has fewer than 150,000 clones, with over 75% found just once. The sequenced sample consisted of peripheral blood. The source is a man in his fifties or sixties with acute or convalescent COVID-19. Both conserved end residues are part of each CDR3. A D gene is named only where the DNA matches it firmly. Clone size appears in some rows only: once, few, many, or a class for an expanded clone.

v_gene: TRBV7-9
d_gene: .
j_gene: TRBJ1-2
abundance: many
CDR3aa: CASSLPVANYGYTF
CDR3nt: TGTGCCAGCAGCTTGCCGGTAGCTAACTATGGCTACACCTTC

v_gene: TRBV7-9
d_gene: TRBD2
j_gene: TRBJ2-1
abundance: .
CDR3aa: CASSATSARSYNEQFF
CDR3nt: TGTGCCAGCAGCGCGACTAGCGCTCGCTCCTACAATGAGCAGTTCTTC

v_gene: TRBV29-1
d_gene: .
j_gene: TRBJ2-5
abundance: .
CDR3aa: CSVDAAQETQYF
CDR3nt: TGCAGCGTTGATGCAGCGCAAGAGACCCAGTACTTC

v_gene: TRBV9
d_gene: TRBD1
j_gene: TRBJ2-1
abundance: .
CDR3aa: CASSVDWGQGYFNEQFF
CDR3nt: TGTGCCAGCAGCGTAGATTGGGGACAGGGATACTTCAATGAGCAGTTCTTC

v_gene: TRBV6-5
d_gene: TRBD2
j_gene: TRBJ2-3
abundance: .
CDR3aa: CASSPGLAGADTQYF
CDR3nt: TGTGCCAGCAGCCCCGGACTAGCGGGAGCGGATACGCAGTATTTT

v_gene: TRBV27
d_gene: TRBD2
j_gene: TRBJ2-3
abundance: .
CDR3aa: CASSSAAGGPTDTQYF
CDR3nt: TGTGCCAGCAGTTCGGCAGCGGGAGGGCCAACAGATACGCAGTATTTT

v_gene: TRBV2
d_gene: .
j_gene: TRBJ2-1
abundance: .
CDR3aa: CVCRAYNEQFF
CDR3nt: TGTGTCTGCCGGGCCTACAATGAGCAGTTCTTC

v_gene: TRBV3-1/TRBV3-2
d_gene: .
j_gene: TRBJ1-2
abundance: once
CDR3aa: CASSQDNVNGYTF
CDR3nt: TGTGCCAGCAGCCAAGATAATGTTAATGGCTACACCTTC

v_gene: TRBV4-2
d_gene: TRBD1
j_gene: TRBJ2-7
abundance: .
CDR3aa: CASSQATGALYEQYF
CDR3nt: TGTGCCAGCAGCCAGGCGACAGGGGCCCTCTACGAGCAGTACTTC

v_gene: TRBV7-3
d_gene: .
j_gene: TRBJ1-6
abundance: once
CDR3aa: CASALRGSYNSPLHF
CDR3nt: TGTGCCAGCGCACTCCGGGGTTCCTATAATTCACCCCTCCACTTT

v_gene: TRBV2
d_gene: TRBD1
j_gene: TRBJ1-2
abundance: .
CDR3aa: CASRGQGIYGYTF
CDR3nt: TGTGCCAGTAGGGGACAGGGGATCTATGGCTACACCTTC

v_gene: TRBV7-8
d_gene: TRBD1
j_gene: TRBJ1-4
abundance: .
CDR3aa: CASGGRTGLEKLFF
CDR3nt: TGTGCCAGCGGCGGAAGGACAGGGCTTGAAAAACTGTTTTTT

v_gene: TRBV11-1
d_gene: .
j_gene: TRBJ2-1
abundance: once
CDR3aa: CASSLVDRYSYNEQFF
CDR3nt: TGTGCCAGCAGCTTAGTAGACAGGTATTCCTACAATGAGCAGTTCTTC

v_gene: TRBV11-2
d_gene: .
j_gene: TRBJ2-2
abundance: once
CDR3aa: CAGTANTGELFF
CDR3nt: TGTGCCGGGACTGCCAACACCGGGGAGCTGTTTTTT

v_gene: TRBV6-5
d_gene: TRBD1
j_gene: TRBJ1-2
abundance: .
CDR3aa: CASKHRGVDGYTF
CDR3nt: TGTGCCAGCAAGCACAGGGGGGTCGATGGCTACACCTTC

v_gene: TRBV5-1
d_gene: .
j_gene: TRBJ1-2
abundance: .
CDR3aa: CASSSGVDGYTF
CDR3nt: TGCGCCAGCAGCTCAGGGGTTGACGGCTACACCTTC

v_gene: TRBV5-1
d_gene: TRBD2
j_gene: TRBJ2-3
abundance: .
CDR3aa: CASSPPGLAGGKTDTQYF
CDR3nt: TGCGCCAGCAGCCCCCCGGGACTAGCGGGAGGAAAGACAGATACGCAGTATTTT

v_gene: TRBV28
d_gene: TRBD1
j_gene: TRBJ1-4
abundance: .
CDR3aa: CASTEGGKTGGEKLFF
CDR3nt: TGTGCCAGCACCGAAGGGGGGAAGACAGGGGGCGAAAAACTGTTTTTT

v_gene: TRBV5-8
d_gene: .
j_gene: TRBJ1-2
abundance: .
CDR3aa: CASSLRGTRHYGYTF
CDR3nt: TGTGCCAGCAGCTTGCGGGGAACCAGACACTATGGCTACACCTTC

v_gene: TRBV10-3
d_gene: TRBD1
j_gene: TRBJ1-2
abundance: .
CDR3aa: CATWTGSNYGYTF
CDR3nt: TGTGCCACCTGGACAGGTTCTAACTATGGCTACACCTTC

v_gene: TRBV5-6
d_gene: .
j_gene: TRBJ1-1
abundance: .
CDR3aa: CASSFFGGSASEAFF
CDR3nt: TGTGCCAGCAGCTTCTTCGGGGGGTCGGCTTCAGAAGCTTTCTTT